Listed below are T cell receptor beta chains from one sample, sequenced in a study of kidney transplant recipient with SARS-CoV-2 infection. TCRdb called the reads again in MiXCR, with one record for every CDR3 protein. The table has approximately 250,000 distinct CDR3 sequences, roughly 26% seen once. The specimen comprised a blood sample, sampled at baseline and between days 110 and 120 from a kidney transplant recipient. Receptors originate from a male patient aged 30 to 39 who had COVID-19 and was a kidney transplant recipient. Some T cells may originate from the graft donor. CDR3s include the opening cysteine and the closing phenylalanine or tryptophan. A D gene is named only where the DNA matches it firmly. Size tells how often a clone was seen (once, few, many) or the class of an expanded clone, and some rows leave it out.

J gene | V gene | D gene | clone size | CDR3 DNA | CDR3 protein
TRBJ1-4 | TRBV27 | - | - | TGTGCCAGCAGTTTCTACAGAACCAGTGCAACTAATGAAAAACTGTTTTTT | CASSFYRTSATNEKLFF
TRBJ2-6 | TRBV12-3/TRBV12-4 | - | many | TGTGCCAGCACCTTAGGTTATTCTGGGGCCAACGTCCTGACTTTC | CASTLGYSGANVLTF
TRBJ2-7 | TRBV4-1 | TRBD2 | many | TGCGCCAGCAGCCAAGAAAGCGGGAGCACCTACGAGCAGTACTTC | CASSQESGSTYEQYF
TRBJ2-1 | TRBV5-6 | TRBD1 | few | TGTGCCAGCAGCTCGTTCCGGGACAGGGGCTACAATGAGCAGTTCTTC | CASSSFRDRGYNEQFF
TRBJ2-2 | TRBV4-2 | TRBD2 | - | TGTGCCAGCAGCCGAGATTCTAGCGGGGGGGCAGGCACCGGGGAGCTGTTTTTT | CASSRDSSGGAGTGELFF
TRBJ1-4 | TRBV7-8 | - | many | TGTGCCAGCAGCCAGGGTGCAACTAATGAAAAACTGTTTTTT | CASSQGATNEKLFF
TRBJ2-7 | TRBV9 | - | many | TGTGCCAGCAGCGTAGGAGGCCCGACTCGTACAGGGTCCGAGCAGTACTTC | CASSVGGPTRTGSEQYF
TRBJ2-2 | TRBV27 | TRBD2 | many | TGTGCCAGCAGTTTATCGCGGACTAGCGCAAACACCGGGGAGCTGTTTTTT | CASSLSRTSANTGELFF
TRBJ1-1 | TRBV11-2 | - | many | TGTGCCAGCAGCGTAGATCTGCAAAACACTGAAGCTTTCTTT | CASSVDLQNTEAFF
TRBJ2-4 | TRBV28 | - | few | TGTGCCAGCAGCCAGGGGTGGTTGGTCGCCAAAAACATTCAGTACTTC | CASSQGWLVAKNIQYF
TRBJ2-1 | TRBV7-8 | TRBD2 | few | TGTGCCAGCAGCACCGGGACTAGCGGGTTTGGGGGAAATGAGCAGTTCTTC | CASSTGTSGFGGNEQFF
TRBJ1-2 | TRBV5-6 | - | once | TGTGCCAGCAACAGAAACAATAGTCGAAAGACCTATGGCTACACCTTC | CASNRNNSRKTYGYTF
TRBJ2-5 | TRBV7-6 | TRBD2 | few | TGTGCCAGCAGCTCATGGACTAGCGGGGTTCAAGAGACCCAGTACTTC | CASSSWTSGVQETQYF
TRBJ1-2 | TRBV4-1 | - | many | TGCGCCAGCAGCCAAGTGGGGGGCCCCAACTATGGCTACACCTTC | CASSQVGGPNYGYTF
TRBJ1-3 | TRBV10-3 | - | many | TGTGCCATCAGTGAGTTAGCAGGCTCTGGAAACACCATATATTTT | CAISELAGSGNTIYF
TRBJ1-3 | TRBV5-1 | - | many | TGCGCCAGCAGCTTGGATCTCGCTGGAAACACCATATATTTT | CASSLDLAGNTIYF
TRBJ1-1 | TRBV7-2 | - | many | TGTGCCAGCAGCCCCCAAACTGGGCTGATAAACACTGAAGCTTTCTTT | CASSPQTGLINTEAFF
TRBJ1-2 | TRBV28 | - | - | TGTGCCAGCAGTGTGCGGAGTCCTCGACGAAAGACCTATGGCTACACCTTC | CASSVRSPRRKTYGYTF
TRBJ2-1 | TRBV5-4 | TRBD2 | many | TGTGCCAGCAGCTTGGGACTAGCGCTGGGTGAGCAGTTCTTC | CASSLGLALGEQFF
TRBJ1-2 | TRBV19 | - | many | TGTGCCAGTAGTATAGGGGGGACGCGCTTGGACTATGGCTACACCTTC | CASSIGGTRLDYGYTF